A selection of T cell receptor beta chains follows, all from one sample in a study of blood T cell repertoires in COVID-19. The repertoire was sequenced with immunoSEQ multiplex PCR; TCRdb's copy has only in-frame clones and lacks some. The sample comprises approximately 530,000 clones, around 90% of which are singletons, and around 8% rests with the top ten. Source material: peripheral blood. All receptors derive from a woman between 45 and 65 years old with COVID-19, enrolled during active disease. The conserved cysteine and the conserved F or W are not part of the CDR3 here. Fields, in order: V gene, D gene, CDR3 protein. A D gene is named only where the DNA matches it firmly.

TRBV6-5	-	ASRRDSGAGNTIY
TRBV3-1/TRBV3-2	-	ASSQELNQPQH
TRBV10-3	TRBD1	AISESVRGPAEAF
TRBV10-3	-	AISEGANYGYT
TRBV12-5	-	ASGFAGATNEKLF
TRBV18	-	ASSRPLGYGYT
TRBV18	TRBD1	ASSPETGGQPQH
TRBV4-1	TRBD2	ASSQELAGGISNTGELF
TRBV5-1	-	ASSSQGTGYT
TRBV12-3/TRBV12-4	-	ASSFGGGELF
TRBV3-1/TRBV3-2	-	ASSQGRGNSYEQY
TRBV19	-	ASTIGVVALNQPQH
TRBV14	-	ASSVKRGTTQY